Below, one T cell receptor (beta chain) is given with its context. This entry belongs to a study of blood T cell repertoires in COVID-19. Study background: In each case, the material was cDNA or gDNA derived from T cells, B-cell-depleted T cells, or PBMCs.

Method: immunoSEQ multiplex PCR; TCRdb's copy keeps in-frame clones and lacks some. The sample shows fewer than 250,000 clones, 70% to 90% of them seen only once. The CDR3 loop spans 16 amino acids. Germline values: CDR1 SGHRS, CDR2 YFSETQ. Trimming removed 0 bases at V and 1 base at J, with 11 bases between. The J gene is TRBJ1-3, the V gene TRBV5-1; D unresolved. Sequenced material: peripheral blood. The receptor was isolated from a man between 40 and 49 years old with acute or convalescent COVID-19. The CDR3 here is CASSLGGLGSGNTIYF. The CDR3 coding sequence is TGCGCCAGCAGCTTGGGTGGACTGGGGTCTGGAAACACCATATATTTT.